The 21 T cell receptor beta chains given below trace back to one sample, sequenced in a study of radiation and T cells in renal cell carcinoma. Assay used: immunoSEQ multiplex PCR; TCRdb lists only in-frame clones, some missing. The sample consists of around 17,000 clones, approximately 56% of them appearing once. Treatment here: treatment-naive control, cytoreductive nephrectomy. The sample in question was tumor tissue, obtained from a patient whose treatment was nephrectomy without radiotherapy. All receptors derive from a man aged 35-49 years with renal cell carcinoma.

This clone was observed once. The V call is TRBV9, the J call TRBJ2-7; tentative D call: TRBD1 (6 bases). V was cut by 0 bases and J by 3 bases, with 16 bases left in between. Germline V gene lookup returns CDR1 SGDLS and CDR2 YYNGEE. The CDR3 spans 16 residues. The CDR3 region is CASSVGDTGLGYEQYF. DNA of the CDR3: TGTGCCAGCAGCGTAGGGGATACAGGGCTAGGCTACGAGCAGTACTTC.

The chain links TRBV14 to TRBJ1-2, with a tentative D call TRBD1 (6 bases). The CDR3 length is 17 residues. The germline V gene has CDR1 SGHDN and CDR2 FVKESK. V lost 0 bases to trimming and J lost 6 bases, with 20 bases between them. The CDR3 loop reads CASSQEGGLGYLDGYTF. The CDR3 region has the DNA TGTGCCAGCAGCCAAGAAGGGGGACTGGGGTATTTGGATGGCTACACCTTC.

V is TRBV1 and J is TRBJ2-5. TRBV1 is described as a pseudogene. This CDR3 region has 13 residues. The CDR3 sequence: CTPPGRHQETQYF. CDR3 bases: TGCACCCCCCCGGGGCGCCACCAAGAGACCCAGTACTTC.

CDR3 in DNA: TGTGCCACCGGTTTAAACAGGGTCACCGGGGAGCTGTTTTTT. Protein product: CATGLNRVTGELFF. This chain connects TRBV15 to TRBJ2-2, with a weak D call TRBD1 (6 bases). The germline V and J ends were trimmed by 8 bases and 4 bases, with 14 bases remaining between them. Germline values: CDR1 LNHNV, CDR2 YYDKDF (reference sequence). This CDR3 contains 14 residues.

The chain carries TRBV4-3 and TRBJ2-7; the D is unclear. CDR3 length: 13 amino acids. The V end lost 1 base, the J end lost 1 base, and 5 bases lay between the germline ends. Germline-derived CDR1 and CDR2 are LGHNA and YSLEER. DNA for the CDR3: TGCGCCAGCAGCCAAGGTGGTTCCTACGAGCAGTACTTC. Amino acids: CASSQGGSYEQYF.

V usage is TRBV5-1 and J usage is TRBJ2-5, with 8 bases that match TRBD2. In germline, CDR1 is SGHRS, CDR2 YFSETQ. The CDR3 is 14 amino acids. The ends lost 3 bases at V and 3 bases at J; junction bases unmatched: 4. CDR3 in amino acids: CASSSRGGKETQYF. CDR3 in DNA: TGCGCCAGCAGCTCCCGGGGGGGGAAAGAGACCCAGTACTTC.

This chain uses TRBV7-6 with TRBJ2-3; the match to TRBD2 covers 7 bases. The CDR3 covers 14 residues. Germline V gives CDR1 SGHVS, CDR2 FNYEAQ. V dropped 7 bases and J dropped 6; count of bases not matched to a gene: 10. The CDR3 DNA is TGTGCCAGCAAAGTGGGGGGGGTTCAGGATACGCAGTATTTT. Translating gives CASKVGGVQDTQYF.

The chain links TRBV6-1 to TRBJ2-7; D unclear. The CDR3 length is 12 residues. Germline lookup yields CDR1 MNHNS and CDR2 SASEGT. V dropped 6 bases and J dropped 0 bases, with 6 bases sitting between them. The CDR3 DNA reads TGTGCCAGCAGAAGTAGCTCCTACGAGCAGTACTTC. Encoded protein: CASRSSSYEQYF.

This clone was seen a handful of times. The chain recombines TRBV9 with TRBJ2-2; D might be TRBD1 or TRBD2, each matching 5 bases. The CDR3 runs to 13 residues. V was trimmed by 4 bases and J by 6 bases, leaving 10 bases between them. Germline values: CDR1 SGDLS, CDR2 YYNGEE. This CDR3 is CASSSGAAGELFF. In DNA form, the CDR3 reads TGTGCCAGCAGCTCCGGGGCGGCCGGGGAGCTGTTTTTT.

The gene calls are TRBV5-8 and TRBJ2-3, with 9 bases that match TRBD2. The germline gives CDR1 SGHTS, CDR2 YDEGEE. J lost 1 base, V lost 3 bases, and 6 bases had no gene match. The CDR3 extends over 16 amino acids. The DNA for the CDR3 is TGTGCCAGCAGCTCGACCGGGACTAGCCGCACAGATACGCAGTATTTT. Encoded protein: CASSSTGTSRTDTQYF.

The CDR3 DNA reads as TGTGCCAGCAGCTTTACTCTAGCGGGGGCATCCTACGAGCAGTACTTC. It specifies CASSFTLAGASYEQYF. The chain recombines TRBV5-6 with TRBJ2-7; TRBD2 matches at 10 bases. The CDR3 sequence is 16 residues long. The V segment lost 2 bases and the J segment 1 base; nucleotides outside the gene matches: 6. Germline V gene lookup returns CDR1 SGHDT and CDR2 YYEEEE.

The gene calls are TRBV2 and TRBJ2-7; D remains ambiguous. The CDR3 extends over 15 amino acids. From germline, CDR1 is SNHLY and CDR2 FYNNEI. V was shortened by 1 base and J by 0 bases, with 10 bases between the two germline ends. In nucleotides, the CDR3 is TGTGCCAGCAGTGAAGAGGCCCCCTTCTCCTACGAGCAGTACTTC. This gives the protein CASSEEAPFSYEQYF.

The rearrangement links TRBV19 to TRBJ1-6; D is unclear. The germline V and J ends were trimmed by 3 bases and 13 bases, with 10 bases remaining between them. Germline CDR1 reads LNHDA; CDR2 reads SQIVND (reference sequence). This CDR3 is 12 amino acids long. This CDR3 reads CASSMAGLPLHF. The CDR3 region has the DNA TGTGCCAGTAGTATGGCGGGTTTGCCCCTCCACTTT. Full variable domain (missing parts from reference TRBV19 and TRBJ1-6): DGGITQSPKYLFRKEGQNVTLSCEQNLNHDAMYWYRQDPGQGLRLIYYSQIVNDFQKGDIAEGYSVSREKKESFPLTVTSAQKNPTAFYLCASSMAGLPLHFGNGTRLTVT.

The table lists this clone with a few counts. For the CDR3, the DNA is TGCGCCAGCAGCCCGACGTCCCCCTCTGGAAACACCATATATTTT. Translation: CASSPTSPSGNTIYF. The genes are TRBV5-1 and TRBJ1-3, with D hard to call. The CDR3 is 15 amino acids. Trimming removed 4 bases from V and 0 bases from J, with 11 bases in between. From germline, CDR1 is SGHRS and CDR2 YFSETQ.

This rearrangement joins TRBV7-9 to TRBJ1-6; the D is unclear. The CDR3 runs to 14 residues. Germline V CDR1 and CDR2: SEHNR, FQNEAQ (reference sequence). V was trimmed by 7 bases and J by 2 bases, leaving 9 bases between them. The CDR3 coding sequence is TGTGCCAGCAAGAACGGGGCCTATAATTCACCCCTCCACTTT. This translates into CASKNGAYNSPLHF.

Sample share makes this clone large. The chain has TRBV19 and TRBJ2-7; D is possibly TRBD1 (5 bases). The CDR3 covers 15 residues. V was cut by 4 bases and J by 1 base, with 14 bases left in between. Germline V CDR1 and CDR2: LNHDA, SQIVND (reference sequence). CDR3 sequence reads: CASSSGAGSSYEQYF. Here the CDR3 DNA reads TGTGCCAGTAGTAGTGGGGCCGGATCGTCCTACGAGCAGTACTTC.

CDR3 residues: CASSPKRLAGTYNEQFF. The DNA for the CDR3 is TGTGCCAGCAGCCCAAAGCGACTAGCGGGGACCTACAATGAGCAGTTCTTC. The chain couples TRBV7-9 to TRBJ2-1, with 11 bases that match TRBD2. V shed 5 bases, J shed 2 bases, and the junction held 8 bases outside the gene matches. From germline, CDR1 is SEHNR and CDR2 FQNEAQ (reference sequence). This CDR3 region has 17 residues.

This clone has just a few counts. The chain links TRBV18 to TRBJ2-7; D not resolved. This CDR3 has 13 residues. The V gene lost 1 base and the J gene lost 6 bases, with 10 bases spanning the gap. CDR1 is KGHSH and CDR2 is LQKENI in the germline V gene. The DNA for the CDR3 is TGTGCCAGCTCACCACTCCATGCCGGCGAGCAGTACTTC. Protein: CASSPLHAGEQYF.

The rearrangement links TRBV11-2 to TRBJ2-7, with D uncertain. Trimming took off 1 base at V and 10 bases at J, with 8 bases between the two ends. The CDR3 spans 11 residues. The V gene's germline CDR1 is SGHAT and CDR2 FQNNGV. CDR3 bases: TGTGCCAGCAGCTTAGGAGACTTCCAGTACTTC. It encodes CASSLGDFQYF.

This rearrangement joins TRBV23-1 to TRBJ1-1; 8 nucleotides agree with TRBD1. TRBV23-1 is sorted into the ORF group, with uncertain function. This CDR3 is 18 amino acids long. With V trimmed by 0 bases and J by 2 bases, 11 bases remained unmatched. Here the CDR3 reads CASSQSRDRGYRNTEAFF. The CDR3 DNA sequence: TGCGCCAGCAGTCAATCGCGCGACAGGGGATATCGTAACACTGAAGCTTTCTTT.

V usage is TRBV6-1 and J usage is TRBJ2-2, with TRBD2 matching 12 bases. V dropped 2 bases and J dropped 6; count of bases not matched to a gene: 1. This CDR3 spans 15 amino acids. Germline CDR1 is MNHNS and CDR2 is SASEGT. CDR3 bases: TGTGCCAGCAGTGAACTAGCGGGGGGGCCCGGGGAGCTGTTTTTT. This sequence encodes CASSELAGGPGELFF.